The 24 T cell receptor beta chains listed next were all sequenced from one sample in a study of T cell responses to AZD1222 COVID-19 vaccine. Sequencing used immunoSEQ multiplex PCR; TCRdb keeps in-frame clones, though not all of them. The sample includes over 120,000 clones, 85% to 95% of them seen just once. This specimen consisted of peripheral blood, obtained 28 days after the second AZD1222 dose. The receptors stem from an adult who received the AZD1222 COVID-19 vaccine.

This chain links TRBV5-1 with TRBJ1-2, with a tentative D call TRBD1 (6 bases). CDR3 length equals 14 residues. V dropped 3 bases and J dropped 6 bases, with 15 bases sitting between them. Germline CDR1 reads SGHRS; CDR2 reads YFSETQ. The DNA of the CDR3 is TGCGCCAGCAGCTCCGGGTGGGGGCCGGATGGCTACACCTTC. This gives the protein CASSSGWGPDGYTF.

Regarding this clone: Within the sample, other DNA sequences also encode this same CDR3. The gene calls are TRBV28 and TRBJ1-5; TRBD1 is a possible D gene (6 bases). Germline V gene lookup returns CDR1 MDHEN and CDR2 SYDVKM. V lost 5 bases and J lost 1, with 9 bases in between. CDR3 size: 14 residues. Here the CDR3 reads CASSLGQSNQPQHF. CDR3 bases: TGTGCCAGCAGTCTCGGACAGAGCAATCAGCCCCAGCATTTT.

This clone was observed a handful of times. The chain couples TRBV13 to TRBJ2-3; tentatively, D is TRBD2 (5 bases). The CDR3 covers 16 residues. V was clipped by 5 bases and J by 4 bases, with 19 bases between them. The germline gives CDR1 PRHDT, CDR2 FYEKMQ (reference sequence). CDR3 amino acids: CASSRTLEGPADTQYF. CDR3 DNA sequence: TGTGCCAGCAGCCGTACACTAGAAGGCCCGGCAGATACGCAGTATTTT.

The chain has TRBV6-5 and TRBJ1-6; D is undetermined. Germline V gene data show CDR1 as MNHEY and CDR2 as SVGAGI. This CDR3 has 15 amino acids. With 0 bases removed from V and 9 bases from J, the gap between germline ends came to 12 bases. The CDR3 protein is CASSYSMDPSSPLHF. Written as DNA, the CDR3 is TGTGCCAGCAGTTACTCGATGGACCCCAGTTCACCCCTCCACTTT.

This clone has just one count. This chain links TRBV5-4 with TRBJ2-3; TRBD2 matches 15 bases. The CDR3 contains 20 residues. CDR1 and CDR2 (germline): SGHNT, YYREEE (reference sequence). V was clipped by 1 base and J by 0 bases; unmatched bases: 9. CDR3 protein: CASSLPSGTSGGTSTDTQYF. For the CDR3, the DNA is TGTGCCAGCAGCTTGCCCTCCGGGACTAGCGGGGGGACTAGCACAGATACGCAGTATTTT.

The chain has TRBV10-3 and TRBJ1-1, with 10 bases fitting TRBD1. Losses at the gene ends were 3 bases for V and 4 bases for J; bases not matched to a gene: 5. This CDR3 is built from 15 residues. Germline loops: CDR1 ENHRY, CDR2 SYGVKD. CDR3: CAISDAGTGVTEAFF. CDR3 DNA sequence: TGTGCCATCAGTGACGCCGGGACAGGGGTCACTGAAGCTTTCTTT.

The chain links TRBV28 to TRBJ2-7, with 10 bases that match TRBD2. This CDR3 is built from 17 residues. The trim removed 5 bases at V and 0 bases at J, leaving 10 bases unmatched. Germline CDR1 reads MDHEN; CDR2 reads SYDVKM. CDR3 region: CASSPERSGRVSYEQYF. Here the CDR3 DNA reads TGTGCCAGCAGTCCGGAACGGAGCGGGAGGGTCTCCTACGAGCAGTACTTC.

The rearrangement links TRBV7-6 to TRBJ1-1; a possible D gene is TRBD1 (5 bases). This CDR3 comprises 15 residues. V dropped 2 bases and J dropped 5 bases, with 15 bases sitting between them. Germline V gene sequence: CDR1 SGHVS, CDR2 FNYEAQ. The CDR3 here is CASSLRRGERTEAFF. CDR3 coding DNA: TGTGCCAGCAGCTTAAGGAGGGGCGAACGGACTGAAGCTTTCTTT.

V gene TRBV28 combines with J gene TRBJ2-3; 13 nucleotides align to TRBD2. The CDR3 is made up of 19 amino acids. With 5 bases clipped from V and 0 bases from J, the junction kept 11 bases outside the gene matches. In germline, CDR1 is MDHEN, CDR2 SYDVKM. CDR3 sequence: CASSTTLAGGPSSTDTQYF. The CDR3 DNA is TGTGCCAGCAGTACCACACTAGCGGGAGGGCCTTCTAGCACAGATACGCAGTATTTT. The full variable domain, in which reference TRBV28 and TRBJ2-3 provide the parts outside the CDR3, is DVKVTQSSRYLVKRTGEKVFLECVQDMDHENMFWYRQDPGLGLRLIYFSYDVKMKEKGDIPEGYSVSREKKERFSLILESASTNQTSMYLCASSTTLAGGPSSTDTQYFGPGTRLTVL.

V usage is TRBV6-2 or TRBV6-3 and J usage is TRBJ1-2; unclear D gene. Germline V gene data show CDR1 as MNHEY and CDR2 as SVGEGT. Trimming removed 2 bases from V and 5 bases from J, with 9 bases in between. The CDR3 contains 13 residues. The CDR3 DNA is TGTGCCAGCAGTTACGAGAATTTTTATGGCTACACCTTC. It yields the protein CASSYENFYGYTF.

This chain links TRBV6-1 with TRBJ1-1; D is undetermined. Germline-derived CDR1 and CDR2 are MNHNS and SASEGT. The CDR3 loop spans 13 amino acids. The germline V and J ends were trimmed by 2 bases and 3 bases, with 7 bases remaining between them. The CDR3 reads CASSETADTEAFF. DNA for the CDR3: TGTGCCAGCAGTGAAACGGCGGACACTGAAGCTTTCTTT.

V usage is TRBV6-6 and J usage is TRBJ1-1; D perhaps matches TRBD1 (6 bases). Germline values: CDR1 MNHNY, CDR2 SVGAGI (reference sequence). CDR3 length: 15 residues. Trimming cost V 7 bases and J 1 base, with 16 bases left between them. CDR3 sequence reads: CASTPSRTANTEAFF. CDR3 nucleotide sequence: TGTGCCAGCACCCCTAGCCGGACAGCGAACACTGAAGCTTTCTTT.

The rearrangement joins TRBV6-6 to TRBJ1-2; possible D gene TRBD1, 6 bases. V lost 5 bases and J lost 5, with 15 bases in between. This CDR3 spans 14 amino acids. Per germline, CDR1 MNHNY and CDR2 SVGAGI (reference sequence). DNA for the CDR3: TGTGCCAGCAGTACCCCCCCGGACAGTTATGGCTACACCTTC. Encoded protein: CASSTPPDSYGYTF.

This clone was counted a single time. J is TRBJ1-2 and V is TRBV6-6; 8 positions match TRBD1. The ends lost 0 bases at V and 3 bases at J; junction bases unmatched: 6. CDR1 MNHNY and CDR2 SVGAGI come from the germline V gene (reference sequence). The CDR3 contains 16 residues. DNA of the CDR3: TGTGCCAGCAGTTACTCGAGGACAGGGAACGACTATGGCTACACCTTC. Translation: CASSYSRTGNDYGYTF.

The V and J genes are TRBV11-1 and TRBJ2-5, with D possibly TRBD2 on 5 matching bases. The CDR3 is 15 amino acids. V gave up 4 bases and J gave up 1 base, with 13 bases separating them. The germline V gene has CDR1 SGHAT and CDR2 FQDESV (reference sequence). The CDR3 sequence: CASSSRAGIQETQYF. CDR3 DNA: TGTGCCAGCAGCTCAAGGGCCGGGATCCAAGAGACCCAGTACTTC.

This chain uses TRBV19 with TRBJ1-2, with D uncertain. Germline V gives CDR1 LNHDA, CDR2 SQIVND (reference sequence). V gave up 2 bases and J gave up 3 bases, with 7 bases separating them. The CDR3 contains 13 residues. CDR3 protein: CASSIYIYYGYTF. The CDR3 DNA reads TGTGCCAGTAGTATATACATATACTATGGCTACACCTTC.

This chain connects TRBV5-6 to TRBJ1-1; D gene ambiguous. The CDR3 contains 12 residues. In germline, CDR1 is SGHDT, CDR2 YYEEEE. V was clipped by 2 bases and J by 1 base, with 3 bases between them. The CDR3 coding sequence is TGTGCCAGCAGCTTTGGGAACACTGAAGCTTTCTTT. The encoded protein is CASSFGNTEAFF. Looking up the rest from reference TRBV5-6 and TRBJ1-1 gives the full variable domain: DAGVTQSPTHLIKTRGQQVTLRCSPKSGHDTVSWYQQALGQGPQFIFQYYEEEERQRGNFPDRFSGHQFPNYSSELNVNALLLGDSALYLCASSFGNTEAFFGQGTRLTVV.

The rearrangement joins TRBV6-6 to TRBJ2-7; TRBD2 agrees at 7 bases. Germline CDR1 reads MNHNY; CDR2 reads SVGAGI (reference sequence). J lost 5 bases, V lost 6 bases, and 1 base had no gene match. CDR3 length: 11 amino acids. In DNA form, the CDR3 reads TGTGCCAGCAGGGGGACTAACGAGCAGTACTTC. Translation gives CASRGTNEQYF.

The chain has TRBV12-3 or TRBV12-4 and TRBJ2-5; D is unclear. V lost 4 bases, J lost 5 bases, and 8 bases lay in between. There are 12 residues in the CDR3. In DNA, the CDR3 is TGTGCCAGCAGTTCGCACTGGGAGACCCAGTACTTC. Translating gives CASSSHWETQYF.

This chain joins TRBV9 and TRBJ1-1; D gene ambiguous. This CDR3 has 14 amino acids. Germline CDR1 and CDR2: SGDLS and YYNGEE. Between the trimmed V and J ends, which lost 0 bases and 5 bases, there was a span of 11 bases. CDR3 coding DNA: TGTGCCAGCAGCGTAGAGGGCATGGGGACTGAAGCTTTCTTT. Translating gives CASSVEGMGTEAFF.

The CDR3 DNA reads TGTGCCAGCAAGGCGGCTCAACAGACCAATGAGCAGTTCTTC. Amino acid sequence: CASKAAQQTNEQFF. The chain recombines TRBV2 with TRBJ2-1; D is unresolved. This CDR3 has 14 amino acids. V dropped 7 bases and J dropped 6 bases, with 16 bases sitting between them. Germline assignment: CDR1 SNHLY and CDR2 FYNNEI.

This rearrangement joins TRBV27 to TRBJ2-7; D ambiguous. The CDR3 has 14 amino acids. Germline CDR1 reads MNHEY; CDR2 reads SMNVEV (reference sequence). Trimming shortened V by 2 bases and J by 6 bases, and 14 bases separated the two germline ends. CDR3 DNA: TGTGCCAGCAGTTTAATGTCCGCCTTGGGCGAGCAGTACTTC. Translating it yields CASSLMSALGEQYF.

This rearrangement joins TRBV4-1 to TRBJ2-1, with 13 nucleotides matching TRBD2. The CDR3 length is 17 residues. CDR1 is MGHRA, CDR2 YSYEKL, per germline. V shed 2 bases and J 13 bases; nucleotides not matched to a gene: 14. The CDR3 is CASSQWTSGSLVKGQFF. Here the CDR3 DNA reads TGCGCCAGCAGCCAATGGACTAGCGGGAGTCTCGTTAAGGGACAGTTCTTC.

CDR3 coding DNA: TGTGCCCCGGGACAGCTCTATGGCTACACCTTC. Its protein is CAPGQLYGYTF. This chain links TRBV30 with TRBJ1-2, with TRBD1 matching 7 bases. Germline V lookup: CDR1 GTSNPN, CDR2 SVGIG (reference sequence). The CDR3 sequence is 11 residues long. Trimming removed 8 bases from V and 4 bases from J; junction bases left unmatched: 4.